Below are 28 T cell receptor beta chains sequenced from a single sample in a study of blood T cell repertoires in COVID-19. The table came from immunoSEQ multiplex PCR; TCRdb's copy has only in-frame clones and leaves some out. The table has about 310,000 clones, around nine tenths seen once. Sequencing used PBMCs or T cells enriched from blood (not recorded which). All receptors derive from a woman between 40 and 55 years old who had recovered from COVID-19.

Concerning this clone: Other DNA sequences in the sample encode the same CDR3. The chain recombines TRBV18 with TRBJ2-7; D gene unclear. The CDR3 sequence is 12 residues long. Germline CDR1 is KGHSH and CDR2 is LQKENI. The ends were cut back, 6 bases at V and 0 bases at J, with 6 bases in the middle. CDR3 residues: CASSPNSYEQYF. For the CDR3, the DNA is TGTGCCAGCTCTCCCAACTCCTACGAGCAGTACTTC. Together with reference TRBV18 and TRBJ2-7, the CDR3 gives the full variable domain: NAGVMQNPRHLVRRRGQEARLRCSPMKGHSHVYWYRQLPEEGLKFMVYLQKENIIDESGMPKERFSAEFPKEGPSILRIQQVVRGDSAAYFCASSPNSYEQYFGPGTRLTVT.

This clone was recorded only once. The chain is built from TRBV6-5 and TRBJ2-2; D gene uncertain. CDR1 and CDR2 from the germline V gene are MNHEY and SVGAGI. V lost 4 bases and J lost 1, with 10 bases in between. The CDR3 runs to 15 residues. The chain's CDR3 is CASSSRPENTGELFF. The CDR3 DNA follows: TGTGCCAGCAGTTCCAGGCCGGAGAACACCGGGGAGCTGTTTTTT.

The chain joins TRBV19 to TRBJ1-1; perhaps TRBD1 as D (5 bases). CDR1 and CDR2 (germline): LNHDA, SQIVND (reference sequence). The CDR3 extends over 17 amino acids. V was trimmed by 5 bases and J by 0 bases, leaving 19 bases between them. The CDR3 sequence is CASSRRGTGAMNTEAFF. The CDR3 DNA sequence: TGTGCCAGTAGTCGGAGGGGAACAGGCGCTATGAACACTGAAGCTTTCTTT.

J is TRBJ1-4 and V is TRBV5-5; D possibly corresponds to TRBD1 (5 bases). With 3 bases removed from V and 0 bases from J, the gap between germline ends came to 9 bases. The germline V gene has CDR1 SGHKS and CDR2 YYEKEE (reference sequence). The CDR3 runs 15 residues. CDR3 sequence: CASSWGLSTNEKLFF. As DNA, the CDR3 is TGTGCCAGCAGCTGGGGACTCTCAACTAATGAAAAACTGTTTTTT.

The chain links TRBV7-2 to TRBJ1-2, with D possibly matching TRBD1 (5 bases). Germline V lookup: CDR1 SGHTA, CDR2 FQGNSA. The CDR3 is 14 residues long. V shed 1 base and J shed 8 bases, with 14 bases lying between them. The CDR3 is CASSLDTGVIGYTF. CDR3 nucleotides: TGTGCCAGCAGCTTAGATACGGGGGTCATCGGCTACACCTTC.

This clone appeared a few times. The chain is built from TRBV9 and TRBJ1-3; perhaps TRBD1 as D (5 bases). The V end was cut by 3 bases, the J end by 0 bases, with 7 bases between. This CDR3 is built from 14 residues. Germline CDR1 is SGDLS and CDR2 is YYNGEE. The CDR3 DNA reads TGTGCCAGCAGCGGACAGAGCTCTGGAAACACCATATATTTT. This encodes CASSGQSSGNTIYF.

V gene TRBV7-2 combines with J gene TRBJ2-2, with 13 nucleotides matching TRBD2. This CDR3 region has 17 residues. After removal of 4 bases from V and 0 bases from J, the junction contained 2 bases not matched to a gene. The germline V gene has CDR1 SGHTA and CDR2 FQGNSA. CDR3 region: CASSYGTSGTNTGELFF. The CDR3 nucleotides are TGTGCCAGCAGCTATGGGACTAGCGGGACGAACACCGGGGAGCTGTTTTTT. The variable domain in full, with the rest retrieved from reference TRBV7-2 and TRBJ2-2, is GAGVSQSPSNKVTEKGKDVELRCDPISGHTALYWYRQSLGQGLEFLIYFQGNSAPDKSGLPSDRFSAERTGGSVSTLTIQRTQQEDSAVYLCASSYGTSGTNTGELFFGEGSRLTVL.

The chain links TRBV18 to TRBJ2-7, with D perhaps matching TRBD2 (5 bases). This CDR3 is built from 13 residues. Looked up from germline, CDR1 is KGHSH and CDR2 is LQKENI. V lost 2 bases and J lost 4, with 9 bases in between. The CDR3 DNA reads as TGTGCCAGCTCACCAGGGAGTCAGTACGAGCAGTACTTC. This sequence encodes CASSPGSQYEQYF.

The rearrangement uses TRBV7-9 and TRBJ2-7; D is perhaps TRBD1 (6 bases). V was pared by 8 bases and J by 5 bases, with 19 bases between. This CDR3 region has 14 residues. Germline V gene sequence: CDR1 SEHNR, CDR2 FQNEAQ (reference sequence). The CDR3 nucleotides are TGTGCCAGCTGCCTGATGGGGGCCCCCAACGAGCAGTACTTC. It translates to CASCLMGAPNEQYF.

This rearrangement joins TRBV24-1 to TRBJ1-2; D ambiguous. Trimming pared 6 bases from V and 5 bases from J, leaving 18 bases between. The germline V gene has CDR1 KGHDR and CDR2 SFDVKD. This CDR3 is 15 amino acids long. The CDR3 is CATSTHLAGPYGYTF. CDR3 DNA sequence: TGTGCCACCAGTACCCATTTGGCAGGTCCTTATGGCTACACCTTC.

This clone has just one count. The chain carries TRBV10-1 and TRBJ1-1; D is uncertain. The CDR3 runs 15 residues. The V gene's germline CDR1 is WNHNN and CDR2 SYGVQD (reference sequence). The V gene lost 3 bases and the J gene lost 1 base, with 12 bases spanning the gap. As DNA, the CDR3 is TGCGCCAGCAGTGACGCCGCGGCGGGGAACACTGAAGCTTTCTTT. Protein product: CASSDAAAGNTEAFF.

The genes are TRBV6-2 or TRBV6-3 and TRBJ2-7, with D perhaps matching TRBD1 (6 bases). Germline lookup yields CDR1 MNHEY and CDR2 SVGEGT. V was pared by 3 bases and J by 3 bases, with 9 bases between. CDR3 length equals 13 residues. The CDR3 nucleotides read TGTGCCAGCAGTTATGGCAGGGGCTACGAGCAGTACTTC. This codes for CASSYGRGYEQYF.

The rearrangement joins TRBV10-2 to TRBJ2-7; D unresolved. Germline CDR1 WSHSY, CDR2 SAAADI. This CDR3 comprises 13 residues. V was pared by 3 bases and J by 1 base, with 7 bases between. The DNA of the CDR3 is TGCGCCAGCAGTGAAACAAGTTCCTACGAGCAGTACTTC. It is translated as CASSETSSYEQYF.

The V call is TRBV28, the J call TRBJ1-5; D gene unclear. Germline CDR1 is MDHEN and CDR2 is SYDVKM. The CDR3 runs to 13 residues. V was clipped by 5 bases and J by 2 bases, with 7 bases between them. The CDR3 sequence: CASSKLGNQPQHF. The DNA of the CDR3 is TGTGCCAGCAGTAAACTCGGCAATCAGCCCCAGCATTTT.

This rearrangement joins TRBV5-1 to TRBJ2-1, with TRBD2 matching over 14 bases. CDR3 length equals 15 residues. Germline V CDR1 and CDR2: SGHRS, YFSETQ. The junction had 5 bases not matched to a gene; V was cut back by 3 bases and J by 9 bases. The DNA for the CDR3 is TGCGCCAGCAGCTGGGGGACTAGCGGGAGTATTGAGCAGTTCTTC. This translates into CASSWGTSGSIEQFF.

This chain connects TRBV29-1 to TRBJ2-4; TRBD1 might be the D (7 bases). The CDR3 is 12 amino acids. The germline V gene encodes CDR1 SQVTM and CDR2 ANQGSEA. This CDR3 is CSGRGVENIQYF. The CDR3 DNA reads TGCAGTGGCAGGGGGGTCGAAAACATTCAGTACTTC.

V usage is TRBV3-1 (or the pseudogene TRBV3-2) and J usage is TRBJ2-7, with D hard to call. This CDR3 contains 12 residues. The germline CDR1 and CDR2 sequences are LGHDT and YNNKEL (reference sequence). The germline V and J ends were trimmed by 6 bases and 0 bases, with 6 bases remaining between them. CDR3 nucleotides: TGTGCCAGCAGGGCTAGCTCCTACGAGCAGTACTTC. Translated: CASRASSYEQYF.

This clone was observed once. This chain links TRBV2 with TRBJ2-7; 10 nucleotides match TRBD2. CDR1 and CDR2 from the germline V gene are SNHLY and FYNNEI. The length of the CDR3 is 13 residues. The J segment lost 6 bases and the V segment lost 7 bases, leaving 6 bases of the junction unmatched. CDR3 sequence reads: CASTTSGMGEQYF. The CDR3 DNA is TGTGCCAGCACAACTAGCGGGATGGGCGAGCAGTACTTC.

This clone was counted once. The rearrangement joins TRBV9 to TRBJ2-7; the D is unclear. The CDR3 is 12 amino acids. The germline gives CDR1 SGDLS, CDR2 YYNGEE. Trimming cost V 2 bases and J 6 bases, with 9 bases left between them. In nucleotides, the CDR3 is TGTGCCAGCAGCGTTTCGTCGGGCGAGCAGTACTTC. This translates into CASSVSSGEQYF.

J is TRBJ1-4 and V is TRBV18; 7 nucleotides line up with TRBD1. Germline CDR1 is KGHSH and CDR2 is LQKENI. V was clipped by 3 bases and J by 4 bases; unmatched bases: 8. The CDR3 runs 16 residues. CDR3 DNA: TGTGCCAGCTCACCGGATTCCGGGACAGTTAATGAAAAACTGTTTTTT. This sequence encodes CASSPDSGTVNEKLFF.

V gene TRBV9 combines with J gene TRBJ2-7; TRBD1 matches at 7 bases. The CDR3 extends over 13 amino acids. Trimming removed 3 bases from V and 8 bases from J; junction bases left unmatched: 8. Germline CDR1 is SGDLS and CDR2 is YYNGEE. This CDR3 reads CASSARDSSQQYF. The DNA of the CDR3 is TGTGCCAGCAGCGCGAGGGACAGTAGCCAGCAGTACTTC.

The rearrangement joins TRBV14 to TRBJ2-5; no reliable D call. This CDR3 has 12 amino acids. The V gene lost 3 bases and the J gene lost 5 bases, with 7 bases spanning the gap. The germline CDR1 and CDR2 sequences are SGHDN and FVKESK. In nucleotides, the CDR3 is TGTGCCAGCAGCCAGCATCGGGAGACCCAGTACTTC. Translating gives CASSQHRETQYF.

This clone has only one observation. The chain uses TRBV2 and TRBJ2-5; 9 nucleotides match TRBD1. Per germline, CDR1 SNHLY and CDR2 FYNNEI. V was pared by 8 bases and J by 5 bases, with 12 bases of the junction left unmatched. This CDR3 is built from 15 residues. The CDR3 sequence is CASYSWDRAEETQYF. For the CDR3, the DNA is TGTGCCAGCTACAGTTGGGACAGGGCGGAGGAGACCCAGTACTTC.

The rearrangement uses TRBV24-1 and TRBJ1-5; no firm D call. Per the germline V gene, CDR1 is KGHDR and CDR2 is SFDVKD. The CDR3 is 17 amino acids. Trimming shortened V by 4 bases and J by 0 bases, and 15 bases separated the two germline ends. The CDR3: CATSDPSVGSSNQPQHF. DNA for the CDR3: TGTGCCACCAGTGACCCGTCGGTAGGGAGTAGCAATCAGCCCCAGCATTTT.

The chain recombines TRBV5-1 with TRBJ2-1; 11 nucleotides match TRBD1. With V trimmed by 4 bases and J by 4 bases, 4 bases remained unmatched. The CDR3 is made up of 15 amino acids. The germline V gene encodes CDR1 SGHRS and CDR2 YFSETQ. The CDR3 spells CASSPGTGGYNEQFF. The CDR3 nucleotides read TGCGCCAGCAGCCCAGGGACAGGGGGTTACAATGAGCAGTTCTTC.

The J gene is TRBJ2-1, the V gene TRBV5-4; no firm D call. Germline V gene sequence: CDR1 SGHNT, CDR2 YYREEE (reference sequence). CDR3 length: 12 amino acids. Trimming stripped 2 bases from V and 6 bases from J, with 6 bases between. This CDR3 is CASSFDINEQFF. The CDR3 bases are TGTGCCAGCAGCTTTGACATCAATGAGCAGTTCTTC.

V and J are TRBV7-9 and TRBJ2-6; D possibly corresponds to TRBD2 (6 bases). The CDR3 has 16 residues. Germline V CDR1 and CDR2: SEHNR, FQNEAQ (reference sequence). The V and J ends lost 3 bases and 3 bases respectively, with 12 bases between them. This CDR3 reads CASSFTVADGANVLTF. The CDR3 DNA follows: TGTGCCAGCAGCTTTACCGTAGCGGATGGGGCCAACGTCCTGACTTTC.

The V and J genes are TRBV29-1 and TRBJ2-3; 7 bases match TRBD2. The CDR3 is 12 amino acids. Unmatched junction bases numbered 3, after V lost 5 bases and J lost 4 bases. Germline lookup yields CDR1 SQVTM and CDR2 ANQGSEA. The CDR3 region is CSVRLAADTQYF. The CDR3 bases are TGCAGCGTTCGACTAGCTGCAGATACGCAGTATTTT.